A selection of T cell receptor beta chains follows, all from one sample in a study of CD8 T cells in ankylosing spondylitis. TCRdb redid the calling of the 5' RACE reads with MiXCR, one entry per CDR3 protein. Altogether some 240,000 distinct CDR3 sequences are present, more than 5.5% being singletons, with the ten largest covering approximately 15%. Specimen: blood, either unsorted or a sorted T cell fraction (not recorded which). These receptors all stem from a male donor with ankylosing spondylitis. CDR3s include the opening cysteine and the closing phenylalanine or tryptophan. D genes are given only for firm matches. The size field is filled for only some rows; it gives once, few, many or a size class.

D gene	J gene	clone size	V gene	CDR3 protein	CDR3 DNA
-	TRBJ2-3	many	TRBV28	CASSFVVRGDTQYF	TGTGCCAGCAGTTTCGTAGTAAGGGGAGATACGCAGTATTTT
TRBD2	TRBJ2-3	few	TRBV20-1	CSALSGLAGDTQYF	TGCAGTGCCCTAAGTGGACTAGCAGGAGATACGCAGTATTTT
-	TRBJ2-1	many	TRBV9	CASSVGGSTYNEQFF	TGTGCCAGCAGCGTAGGGGGGTCTACCTACAATGAGCAGTTCTTC
TRBD2	TRBJ2-1	-	TRBV11-2	CARGLGGSHNEQFF	TGTGCCAGGGGCCTCGGGGGGTCCCACAATGAGCAGTTCTTC
-	TRBJ1-2	-	TRBV3-1	CASSQQAWDGYTF	TGTGCCAGCAGCCAACAGGCATGGGATGGCTACACCTTC
-	TRBJ1-4	many	TRBV6-1	CASRPRTPTNEKLFF	TGTGCCAGCAGACCGCGGACGCCAACTAATGAAAAACTGTTTTTT
-	TRBJ2-2	many	TRBV4-3	CASSRGSITGELFF	TGCGCCAGCAGCCGAGGAAGTATCACCGGGGAGCTGTTTTTT
-	TRBJ2-7	-	TRBV5-6	CASSLRLRSYEQYF	TGTGCCAGCAGCCTCAGGCTGCGCTCCTACGAGCAGTACTTC
-	TRBJ2-7	few	TRBV28	CASSKGREQYF	TGTGCCAGCAGTAAGGGACGCGAGCAGTACTTC
-	TRBJ2-1	many	TRBV10-2	CASSPSRLGEQFF	TGCGCCAGCAGCCCGTCGCGTTTGGGTGAGCAGTTCTTC
TRBD2	TRBJ2-1	-	TRBV11-1	CASSSSGGAGNEQFF	TGTGCCAGCAGCTCTAGCGGGGGGGCCGGGAATGAGCAGTTCTTC
-	TRBJ2-7	few	TRBV11-1	CASSLAGRPPYEQYF	TGTGCCAGCAGCTTAGCGGGTAGGCCCCCCTACGAGCAGTACTTC
TRBD2	TRBJ2-3	many	TRBV29-1	CSVEDWIAGGKNSTDTQYF	TGCAGCGTTGAAGATTGGATAGCGGGGGGAAAAAATTCCACAGATACGCAGTATTTT
-	TRBJ1-1	many	TRBV5-1	CASSATADRNTEAFF	TGCGCCAGCAGCGCTACCGCCGACAGGAACACTGAAGCTTTCTTT
TRBD1	TRBJ2-1	many	TRBV7-2	CASSLGQTGGRNNEQFF	TGTGCCAGCAGCTTAGGGCAAACAGGGGGCCGAAACAATGAGCAGTTCTTC
-	TRBJ1-1	-	TRBV4-2	CASSQEGRSTEAFF	TGTGCCAGCAGCCAAGAGGGCAGGAGCACTGAAGCTTTCTTT
TRBD2	TRBJ2-1	many	TRBV14	CASSLGLAYNEQFF	TGTGCCAGCAGCCTGGGACTAGCCTACAATGAGCAGTTCTTC
-	TRBJ2-7	many	TRBV20-1	CSARPRTRYEQYF	TGCAGTGCCAGACCCCGGACAAGATACGAGCAGTACTTC
TRBD1	TRBJ1-4	-	TRBV27	CASSPSRGPNEKLFF	TGTGCCAGCAGTCCGTCCAGGGGGCCCAATGAAAAACTGTTTTTT
TRBD1	TRBJ1-2	-	TRBV11-2	CASSFSPGQRNYGYTF	TGTGCCAGCAGCTTCTCACCGGGACAGCGTAACTATGGCTACACCTTC
-	TRBJ1-2	many	TRBV7-8	CASSLRHYYGYTF	TGTGCCAGCAGCCTGAGACACTACTATGGCTACACCTTC
-	TRBJ2-7	many	TRBV24-1	CATSGTTGTYEQYF	TGTGCCACCAGCGGTACGACAGGCACCTACGAGCAGTACTTC
-	TRBJ2-7	few	TRBV30	CAWSVRYYEQYF	TGTGCCTGGAGTGTAAGGTATTACGAGCAGTACTTC
-	TRBJ1-6	many	TRBV2	CASRLMTGRNSPLHF	TGTGCCAGCAGGCTCATGACGGGAAGGAATTCACCCCTCCACTTT
TRBD2	TRBJ2-7	once	TRBV3-1	CACSSGSGRVSYEQYF	TGTGCCTGCAGCTCTGGCAGCGGGAGGGTCTCCTACGAGCAGTACTTC